These 24 T cell receptor beta chains were sequenced from one sample in a study of T cell repertoires in ileal Crohn's disease. Data came from immunoSEQ multiplex PCR; TCRdb stores just in-frame clones and leaves some out. The sample has around 15,000 clones; over 75% are singletons. Time point defined: inflamed ileum from the surgical specimen. Sequenced material: ileal tissue. These TCRs come from an adult with Crohn's disease.

This clone was counted between two and nine times. The chain links TRBV4-1 to TRBJ2-5, with D possibly TRBD1 on 5 matching bases. CDR1 is MGHRA and CDR2 is YSYEKL in the germline V gene. Between the trimmed V and J ends, which lost 3 bases and 2 bases, there was a span of 13 bases. The CDR3 has 15 amino acids. In DNA, the CDR3 is TGCGCCAGCAGCCACGACGACAGACAACAAGAGACCCAGTACTTC. Its protein is CASSHDDRQQETQYF.

The chain uses TRBV2 and TRBJ2-1; 10 positions agree with TRBD2. There are 13 residues in the CDR3. Unmatched junction bases numbered 7, after V lost 10 bases and J lost 7 bases. Germline CDR1 is SNHLY and CDR2 is FYNNEI. This CDR3 reads CAIERGGRNEQFF. The CDR3 coding sequence is TGTGCCATCGAGCGGGGGGGTCGGAATGAGCAGTTCTTC.

The chain is built from TRBV9 and TRBJ2-7; 7 bases agree with TRBD2. CDR3 length: 15 amino acids. CDR1 and CDR2 from the germline V gene are SGDLS and YYNGEE. Unmatched junction bases numbered 12, after V lost 9 bases and J lost 0 bases. The CDR3 spells CAISLGTISSYEQYF. DNA for the CDR3: TGTGCCATAAGCCTCGGGACTATTTCCTCCTACGAGCAGTACTTC. Combining the CDR3 with reference TRBV9 and TRBJ2-7 gives the whole variable domain DSGVTQTPKHLITATGQRVTLRCSPRSGDLSVYWYQQSLDQGLQFLIQYYNGEERAKGNILERFSAQQFPDLHSELNLSSLELGDSALYFCAISLGTISSYEQYFGPGTRLTVT.

This clone was seen more than once but under ten times. The chain uses TRBV5-4 and TRBJ2-2; 12 bases match TRBD2. CDR1 is SGHNT and CDR2 is YYREEE in the germline V gene (reference sequence). The CDR3 spans 18 residues. The junction had 10 bases not matched to a gene; V was cut back by 4 bases and J by 3 bases. CDR3 loop: CASSPGLAGGPDTGELFF. CDR3 bases: TGTGCCAGCAGCCCCGGGCTAGCGGGGGGGCCGGACACCGGGGAGCTGTTTTTT.

The table lists this clone with a few counts. The sample carries other DNA sequences with the same CDR3. The chain is built from TRBV9 and TRBJ2-3; D is unclear. CDR1 and CDR2 (germline): SGDLS, YYNGEE. This CDR3 contains 12 residues. V dropped 0 bases and J dropped 4 bases, with 3 bases sitting between them. The CDR3: CASSVVADTQYF. The DNA of the CDR3 is TGTGCCAGCAGCGTAGTGGCAGATACGCAGTATTTT.

This clone showed up just once. CDR3 region: CASSRSGSDSYEQYF. DNA of the CDR3: TGCGCCAGCAGCCGATCCGGGAGCGACTCCTACGAGCAGTACTTC. The chain links TRBV5-1 to TRBJ2-7; tentatively, D is TRBD2 (6 bases). Germline values: CDR1 SGHRS, CDR2 YFSETQ. The V end was cut by 4 bases, the J end by 0 bases, with 14 bases between. The CDR3 has 15 residues.

This chain joins TRBV13 and TRBJ2-7; D might be TRBD2 (7 bases). CDR3 length equals 16 residues. V was shortened by 1 base and J by 0 bases, with 13 bases between the two germline ends. Germline lookup yields CDR1 PRHDT and CDR2 FYEKMQ (reference sequence). CDR3 DNA sequence: TGTGCCAGCAGCTTAGACCGGGGGGCGACCTCCTACGAGCAGTACTTC. This sequence encodes CASSLDRGATSYEQYF.

The chain is built from TRBV30 and TRBJ2-7, with D perhaps matching TRBD1 or TRBD2 (5 bases each). The V end was cut by 2 bases, the J end by 8 bases, with 10 bases between. The CDR3 is 11 amino acids. The germline V gene encodes CDR1 GTSNPN and CDR2 SVGIG (reference sequence). CDR3 in amino acids: CAWSRQGQQYF. CDR3 DNA sequence: TGTGCCTGGAGTCGGCAGGGACAGCAGTACTTC.

This chain connects TRBV5-4 to TRBJ1-2; D is uncertain. Trimming removed 4 bases at V and 0 bases at J, with 7 bases between. This CDR3 comprises 13 residues. CDR1 and CDR2 (germline): SGHNT, YYREEE (reference sequence). The CDR3 region has the DNA TGTGCCAGCAGCCAGAAACCTAACTATGGCTACACCTTC. Translating gives CASSQKPNYGYTF.

The chain links TRBV27 to TRBJ2-7, with D uncertain. Trimming pared 4 bases from V and 2 bases from J, leaving 15 bases between. The CDR3 loop spans 15 amino acids. Germline V gene sequence: CDR1 MNHEY, CDR2 SMNVEV (reference sequence). DNA of the CDR3: TGTGCCAGCAGTTCCACCCCAACAGCTGCCTACGAGCAGTACTTC. It specifies CASSSTPTAAYEQYF.

This chain links TRBV30 with TRBJ1-6; 7 nucleotides line up with TRBD1. Trimming removed 7 bases from V and 5 bases from J; junction bases left unmatched: 8. This CDR3 has 14 amino acids. CDR1 is GTSNPN and CDR2 is SVGIG in the germline V gene (reference sequence). The CDR3: CAFMTGLHNSPLHF. The CDR3 DNA reads as TGTGCCTTCATGACAGGGCTTCATAATTCACCCCTCCACTTT.

The V call is TRBV5-4, the J call TRBJ2-3; 8 bases align to TRBD2. Germline-derived CDR1 and CDR2 are SGHNT and YYREEE (reference sequence). J lost 2 bases, V lost 3 bases, and 11 bases had no gene match. This CDR3 spans 17 amino acids. DNA of the CDR3: TGTGCCAGCAGCTACGGGGGATCAGCGGGGGACACAGATACGCAGTATTTT. Protein sequence: CASSYGGSAGDTDTQYF.

In its sample, this clone was seen a few times. This sequence joins TRBV7-2 and TRBJ1-5; D not certain. CDR1 SGHTA and CDR2 FQGNSA come from the germline V gene. The CDR3 is 14 residues long. Trimming pared 4 bases from V and 7 bases from J, leaving 14 bases between. CDR3 sequence: CASSSGDIGQPQHF. The CDR3 coding sequence is TGTGCCAGCAGCTCCGGAGATATAGGGCAGCCCCAGCATTTT.

The chain recombines TRBV5-1 with TRBJ1-4; D is unclear. Germline CDR1 reads SGHRS; CDR2 reads YFSETQ. The CDR3 loop spans 14 amino acids. Trimming cost V 3 bases and J 4 bases, with 10 bases left between them. The CDR3 sequence: CASSSRADNEKLFF. The CDR3 DNA follows: TGCGCCAGCAGCTCCCGGGCTGATAATGAAAAACTGTTTTTT.

This chain links TRBV6-6 with TRBJ1-4; 7 bases agree with TRBD1. V gave up 4 bases and J gave up 9 bases; unmatched junction bases: 8. Germline CDR1 MNHNY, CDR2 SVGAGI (reference sequence). The CDR3 has 14 amino acids. DNA for the CDR3: TGTGCCAGCAGTTCCGTGACAGGGTGGAAAAAACTGTTTTTT. It yields the protein CASSSVTGWKKLFF.

The chain joins TRBV7-6 to TRBJ1-1; a possible D gene is TRBD1 (6 bases). This CDR3 is 16 amino acids long. CDR1 and CDR2 from the germline V gene are SGHVS and FNYEAQ. The V gene lost 3 bases and the J gene lost 9 bases, with 23 bases spanning the gap. The CDR3 here is CASSLAFDPTGIKAFF. The CDR3 DNA is TGTGCCAGCAGCTTGGCTTTCGACCCAACAGGGATTAAAGCTTTCTTT.

J is TRBJ1-2 and V is TRBV28; D might be TRBD1 (5 bases). The CDR3 has 19 residues. Germline V gives CDR1 MDHEN, CDR2 SYDVKM. Trimming pared 5 bases from V and 0 bases from J, leaving 25 bases between. CDR3 coding DNA: TGTGCCAGCAGTGTCGACATGGGGGACGCCTCCCCGGCTAACTATGGCTACACCTTC. Translating it yields CASSVDMGDASPANYGYTF.

The V call is TRBV28, the J call TRBJ1-3; no definite D call. The germline CDR1 and CDR2 sequences are MDHEN and SYDVKM. The V end was cut by 5 bases, the J end by 1 base, with 18 bases between. This CDR3 spans 17 amino acids. The CDR3 DNA reads TGTGCCAGCAGTCCCCCTGGTTGGTGGGCGTCTGGAAACACCATATATTTT. It yields the protein CASSPPGWWASGNTIYF.

The rearrangement joins TRBV7-9 to TRBJ2-1; D gene uncertain. The CDR3 runs 14 residues. Germline V lookup: CDR1 SEHNR, CDR2 FQNEAQ (reference sequence). V lost 5 bases, J lost 6 bases, and 14 bases lay in between. The CDR3 DNA follows: TGTGCCAGCAGCCCCAGGCAGACTTCCAATGAGCAGTTCTTC. This sequence encodes CASSPRQTSNEQFF.

The DNA of the CDR3 is TGTGCCAGCAGTGACGGGACTAGCGGGGGGGCAGATACGCAGTATTTT. Protein: CASSDGTSGGADTQYF. V gene TRBV6-4 combines with J gene TRBJ2-3, with TRBD2 matching 16 bases. CDR1 and CDR2 (germline): MRHNA, SNTAGT. Trimming cost V 2 bases and J 4 bases; bases outside gene matches: 0. This CDR3 comprises 16 residues.

This sequence joins TRBV19 and TRBJ2-7; tentatively, D is TRBD1 (5 bases). This CDR3 has 13 residues. V lost 7 bases and J 2 bases, leaving 12 bases between the germline ends. Germline V gene lookup returns CDR1 LNHDA and CDR2 SQIVND (reference sequence). CDR3 loop: CASKGLGTYEQYF. The CDR3 DNA sequence: TGTGCCAGTAAGGGGCTAGGGACCTACGAGCAGTACTTC.

The rearrangement links TRBV30 to TRBJ1-2; tentative D call: TRBD1 (5 bases). Germline V gene data show CDR1 as GTSNPN and CDR2 as SVGIG (reference sequence). The V end was cut by 2 bases, the J end by 3 bases, with 10 bases between. The CDR3 sequence is 13 residues long. Here the CDR3 DNA reads TGTGCCTGGAGTTCGGGGGGGGACTATGGCTACACCTTC. It yields the protein CAWSSGGDYGYTF.

There are a few counts of this clone. The rearrangement uses TRBV29-1 and TRBJ1-5, with D unclear. The germline gives CDR1 SQVTM, CDR2 ANQGSEA. V was shortened by 3 bases and J by 0 bases, with 12 bases between the two germline ends. The CDR3 length is 15 residues. The CDR3 sequence: CSVDRAPSSNQPQHF. The CDR3 DNA reads TGCAGCGTTGATCGGGCACCATCTAGCAATCAGCCCCAGCATTTT. The variable domain in full, with the rest retrieved from reference TRBV29-1 and TRBJ1-5, is SAVISQKPSRDICQRGTSLTIQCQVDSQVTMMFWYRQQPGQSLTLIATANQGSEATYESGFVIDKFPISRPNLTFSTLTVSNMSPEDSSIYLCSVDRAPSSNQPQHFGDGTRLSIL.

The genes are TRBV2 and TRBJ2-5, with 10 nucleotides matching TRBD2. V trimming: 4 bases; J trimming: 0 bases; junction bases outside the gene matches: 2. Germline V lookup: CDR1 SNHLY, CDR2 FYNNEI. The CDR3 consists of 15 residues. As DNA, the CDR3 is TGTGCCAGCAGTGTCCTAGCGGGGGACCAAGAGACCCAGTACTTC. This sequence encodes CASSVLAGDQETQYF.